The entry that follows covers one T cell receptor (beta chain) sequence. Its antigen is unknown. This CDR3 has 13 amino acids. From germline, CDR1 is MDHEN and CDR2 SYDVKM. V shed 8 bases and J 2 bases; nucleotides not matched to a gene: 3. These data originate in a study of OX40 agonist ivuxolimab in advanced cancers. The overall study: Patients were dosed with the agonistic anti-OX40 (CD134) antibody ivuxolimab. Three patients got partial responses; one had hepatocellular carcinoma and two had cutaneous melanoma. Study conclusions and caveats: Expanded peripheral T cells had an undetermined antigen specificity.

TCRdb keeps only in-frame clones here, not all; method: immunoSEQ multiplex PCR. The sample yields about 40,000 clones, 88% seen once. The clonotype originates from an adult with an advanced solid tumor such as melanoma, head and neck, liver or kidney cancer. The starting material was CD4+ or CD8+ T cells sorted from blood, obtained in a trial of the OX40 agonist ivuxolimab. V gene TRBV28 combines with J gene TRBJ2-1, with 7 bases matching TRBD2. CDR3 sequence (DNA): TGTGCCAGCTCGGCGGGAGCCTACAATGAGCAGTTCTTC. Its protein is CASSAGAYNEQFF.